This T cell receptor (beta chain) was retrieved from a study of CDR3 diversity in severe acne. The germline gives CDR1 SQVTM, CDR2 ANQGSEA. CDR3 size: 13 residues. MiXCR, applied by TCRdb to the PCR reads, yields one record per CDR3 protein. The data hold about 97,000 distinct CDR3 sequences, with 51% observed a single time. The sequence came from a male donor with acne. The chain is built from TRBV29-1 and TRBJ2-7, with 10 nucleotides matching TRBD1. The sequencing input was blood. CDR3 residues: CRPTGGFIYEQYF. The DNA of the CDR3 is TGCAGGCCGACAGGGGGCTTTATCTACGAGCAGTACTTC.